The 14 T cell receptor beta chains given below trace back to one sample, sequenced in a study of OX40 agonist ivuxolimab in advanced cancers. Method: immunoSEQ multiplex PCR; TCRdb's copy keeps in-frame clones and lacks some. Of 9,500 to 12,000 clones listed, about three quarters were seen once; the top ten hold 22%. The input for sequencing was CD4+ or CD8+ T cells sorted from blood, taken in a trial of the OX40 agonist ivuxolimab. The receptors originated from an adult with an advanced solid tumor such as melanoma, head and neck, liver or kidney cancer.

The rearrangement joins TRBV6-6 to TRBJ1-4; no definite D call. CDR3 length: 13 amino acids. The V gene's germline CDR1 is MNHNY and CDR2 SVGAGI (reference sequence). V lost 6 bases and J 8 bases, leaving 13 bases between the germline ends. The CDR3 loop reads CASRDGRNEKLFF. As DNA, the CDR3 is TGTGCCAGCAGGGACGGGAGGAACGAAAAACTGTTTTTT.

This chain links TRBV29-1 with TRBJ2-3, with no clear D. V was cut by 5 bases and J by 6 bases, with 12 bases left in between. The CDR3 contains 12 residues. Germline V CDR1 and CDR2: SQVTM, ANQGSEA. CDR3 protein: CSVLPRWDTQYF. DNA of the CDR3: TGCAGCGTTCTTCCCCGTTGGGATACGCAGTATTTT.

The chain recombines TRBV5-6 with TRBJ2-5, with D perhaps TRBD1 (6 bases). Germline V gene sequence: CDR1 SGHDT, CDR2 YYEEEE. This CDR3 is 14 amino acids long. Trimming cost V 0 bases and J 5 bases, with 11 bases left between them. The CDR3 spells CASSLARGRETQYF. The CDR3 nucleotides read TGTGCCAGCAGCTTGGCCAGGGGTCGGGAGACCCAGTACTTC.

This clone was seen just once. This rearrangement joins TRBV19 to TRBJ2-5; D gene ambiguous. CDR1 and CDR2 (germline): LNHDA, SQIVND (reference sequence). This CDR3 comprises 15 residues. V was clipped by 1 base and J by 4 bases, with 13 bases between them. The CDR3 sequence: CASSIGATTGETQYF. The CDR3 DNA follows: TGTGCCAGTAGTATAGGAGCCACGACCGGAGAGACCCAGTACTTC.

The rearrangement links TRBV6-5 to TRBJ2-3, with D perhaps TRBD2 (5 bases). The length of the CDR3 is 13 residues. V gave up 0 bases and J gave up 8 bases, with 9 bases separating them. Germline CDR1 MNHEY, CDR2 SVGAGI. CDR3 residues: CASSYSLAGTQYF. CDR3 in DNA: TGTGCCAGCAGTTACTCGCTCGCGGGTACGCAGTATTTT.

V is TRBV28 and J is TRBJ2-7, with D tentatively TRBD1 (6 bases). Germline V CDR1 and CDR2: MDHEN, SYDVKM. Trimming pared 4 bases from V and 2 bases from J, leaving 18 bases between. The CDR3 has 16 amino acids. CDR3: CASSSDTEQGPYEQYF. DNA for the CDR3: TGTGCCAGCAGTTCTGACACAGAACAGGGACCCTACGAGCAGTACTTC.

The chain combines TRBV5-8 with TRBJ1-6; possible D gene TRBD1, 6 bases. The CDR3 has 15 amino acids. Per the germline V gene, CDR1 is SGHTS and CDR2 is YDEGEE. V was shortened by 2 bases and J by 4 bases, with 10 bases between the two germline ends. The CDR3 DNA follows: TGTGCCAGCAGCTTCCTAGGGGGTTATAATTCACCCCTCCACTTT. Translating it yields CASSFLGGYNSPLHF.

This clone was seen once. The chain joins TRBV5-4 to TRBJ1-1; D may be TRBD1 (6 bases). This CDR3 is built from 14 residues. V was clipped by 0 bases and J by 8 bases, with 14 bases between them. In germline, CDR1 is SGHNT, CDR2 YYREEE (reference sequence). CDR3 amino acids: CASSLGGAAQEAFF. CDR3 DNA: TGTGCCAGCAGCTTGGGGGGGGCGGCCCAGGAAGCTTTCTTT.

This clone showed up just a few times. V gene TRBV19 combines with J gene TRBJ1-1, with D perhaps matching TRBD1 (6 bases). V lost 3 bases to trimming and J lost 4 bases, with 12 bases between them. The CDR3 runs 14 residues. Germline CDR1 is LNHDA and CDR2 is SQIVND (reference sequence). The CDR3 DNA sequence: TGTGCCAGTAGTATCGGAGGGGGAGGCACTGAAGCTTTCTTT. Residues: CASSIGGGGTEAFF.

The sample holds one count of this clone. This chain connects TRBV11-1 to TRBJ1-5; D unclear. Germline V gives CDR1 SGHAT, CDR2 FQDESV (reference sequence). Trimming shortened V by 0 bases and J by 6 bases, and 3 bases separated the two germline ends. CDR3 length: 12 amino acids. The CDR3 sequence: CASSLAPQPQHF. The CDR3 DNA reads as TGTGCCAGCAGCTTAGCGCCTCAGCCCCAGCATTTT.

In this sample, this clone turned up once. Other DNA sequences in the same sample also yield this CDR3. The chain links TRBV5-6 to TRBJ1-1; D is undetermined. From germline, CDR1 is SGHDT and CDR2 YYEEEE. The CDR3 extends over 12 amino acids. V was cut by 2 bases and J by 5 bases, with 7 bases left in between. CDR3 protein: CASSLGRTEAFF. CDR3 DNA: TGTGCCAGCAGCTTAGGGAGAACTGAAGCTTTCTTT.

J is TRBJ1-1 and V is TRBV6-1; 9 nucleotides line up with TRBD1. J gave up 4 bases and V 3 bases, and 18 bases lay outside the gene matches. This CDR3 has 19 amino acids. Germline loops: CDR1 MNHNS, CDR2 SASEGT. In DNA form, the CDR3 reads TGTGCCAGCAGTGAGCCTCTTTACGGGACAGGGTATGGTTTCACTGAAGCTTTCTTT. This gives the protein CASSEPLYGTGYGFTEAFF.

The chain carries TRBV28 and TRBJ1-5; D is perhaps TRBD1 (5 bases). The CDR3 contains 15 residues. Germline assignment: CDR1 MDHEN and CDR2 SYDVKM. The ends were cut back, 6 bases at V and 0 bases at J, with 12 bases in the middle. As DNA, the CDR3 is TGTGCCAGCAGCCTGACAGAATATAGCAATCAGCCCCAGCATTTT. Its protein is CASSLTEYSNQPQHF.

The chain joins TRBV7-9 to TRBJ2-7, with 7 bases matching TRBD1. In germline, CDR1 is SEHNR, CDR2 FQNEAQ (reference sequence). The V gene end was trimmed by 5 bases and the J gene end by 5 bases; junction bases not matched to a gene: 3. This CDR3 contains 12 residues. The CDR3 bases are TGTGCCAGCAGCCCCGGGACAGACGAGCAGTACTTC. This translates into CASSPGTDEQYF.